Each of the 16 T cell receptor beta chains below was sequenced from the same sample in a study of blood T cell repertoires in COVID-19. Repertoires were generated with immunoSEQ multiplex PCR, while TCRdb's copy carries only in-frame clones and drops some. The repertoire holds more than 150,000 clones, with approximately 80% as singletons. Sequenced: peripheral blood. The source is a human donor in a cohort sampled during active COVID-19.

This clone was observed a handful of times. V is TRBV5-5 and J is TRBJ2-1, with D tentatively TRBD2 (5 bases). The CDR3 is 14 amino acids. Trimming took 0 bases from V and 5 from J, leaving 9 bases between them. Per the germline V gene, CDR1 is SGHKS and CDR2 is YYEKEE (reference sequence). The DNA of the CDR3 is TGTGCCAGCAGCTTGGCGGGGATCCACAATGAGCAGTTCTTC. The encoded protein is CASSLAGIHNEQFF.

The CDR3 DNA follows: TGTGCCAGTACCGAAAACCGGGACAATCAGCCCCAGCATTTT. Translated: CASTENRDNQPQHF. The V call is TRBV19, the J call TRBJ1-5; D ambiguous. This CDR3 has 14 residues. The V and J ends lost 7 bases and 3 bases respectively, with 13 bases between them. Per the germline V gene, CDR1 is LNHDA and CDR2 is SQIVND (reference sequence).

This chain uses TRBV6-5 with TRBJ1-2; D may be TRBD1 (6 bases). The germline V gene encodes CDR1 MNHEY and CDR2 SVGAGI. This CDR3 spans 14 amino acids. V was trimmed by 6 bases and J by 7 bases, leaving 18 bases between them. Here the CDR3 DNA reads TGTGCCAGCAGCCCGATACAGGGACGGGCTGGCTACACCTTC. This sequence encodes CASSPIQGRAGYTF.

The chain carries TRBV5-6 and TRBJ2-7; D perhaps matches TRBD2 (6 bases). This CDR3 region has 15 residues. Trimming removed 3 bases at V and 0 bases at J, with 13 bases between. CDR1 and CDR2 (germline): SGHDT, YYEEEE. In nucleotides, the CDR3 is TGTGCCAGCAGCTGGAGGGTTGGAGCCTCCTACGAGCAGTACTTC. Its protein product is CASSWRVGASYEQYF.

This clone appeared once. The V gene is TRBV5-4, the J gene TRBJ2-2, with D possibly matching TRBD1 (5 bases). There are 17 residues in the CDR3. Deletions cut 4 bases from V and 0 bases from J, with 16 bases between. Germline CDR1 SGHNT, CDR2 YYREEE (reference sequence). CDR3 amino acids: CASSPGWVDANTGELFF. Written as DNA, the CDR3 is TGTGCCAGCAGCCCAGGGTGGGTAGACGCGAACACCGGGGAGCTGTTTTTT. Using reference TRBV5-4 and TRBJ2-2 for the parts outside the CDR3, the full variable domain is ETGVTQSPTHLIKTRGQQVTLRCSSQSGHNTVSWYQQALGQGPQFIFQYYREEENGRGNFPPRFSGLQFPNYSSELNVNALELDDSALYLCASSPGWVDANTGELFFGEGSRLTVL.

The chain uses TRBV9 and TRBJ2-7; a possible D gene is TRBD2 (8 bases). Looked up from germline, CDR1 is SGDLS and CDR2 is YYNGEE. The CDR3 has 15 amino acids. The V end was cut by 3 bases, the J end by 5 bases, with 18 bases between. CDR3 in amino acids: CASSAGGDSYNEQYF. The CDR3 DNA follows: TGTGCCAGCAGCGCGGGGGGGGACAGTTATAACGAGCAGTACTTC.

This clone occurred once. This rearrangement joins TRBV5-1 to TRBJ1-1, with TRBD1 matching 7 bases. The CDR3 totals 14 residues. Looked up from germline, CDR1 is SGHRS and CDR2 is YFSETQ. Germline trimming cut 3 bases from V and 6 bases from J; bases unmatched to any gene: 8. The CDR3, as DNA: TGCGCCAGCAGCTACAGGGGCGACGGGGCTGAAGCTTTCTTT. Protein product: CASSYRGDGAEAFF.

This chain joins TRBV5-6 and TRBJ2-2; no firm D call. V lost 0 bases and J 7 bases, leaving 10 bases between the germline ends. Per germline, CDR1 SGHDT and CDR2 YYEEEE. The CDR3 consists of 14 residues. The CDR3 protein is CASSLESGGGELFF. Here the CDR3 DNA reads TGTGCCAGCAGCTTGGAGTCAGGTGGCGGGGAGCTGTTTTTT.

The chain uses TRBV6-5 and TRBJ1-4, with D perhaps TRBD1 (5 bases). Germline V gives CDR1 MNHEY, CDR2 SVGAGI. The ends were cut back, 6 bases at V and 12 bases at J, with 20 bases in the middle. The CDR3 length is 14 residues. The CDR3, as DNA: TGTGCCAGCAGGCACGTGTGGGAGGGGATGGAACTGTTTTTT. Translating gives CASRHVWEGMELFF.

The chain recombines TRBV7-9 with TRBJ2-1; 8 bases are a match to TRBD2. Germline CDR1 SEHNR, CDR2 FQNEAQ (reference sequence). With V trimmed by 1 base and J by 8 bases, 7 bases remained unmatched. This CDR3 has 15 amino acids. CDR3 region: CASSLVGGGLDEQFF. CDR3 sequence (DNA): TGTGCCAGCAGCTTAGTCGGCGGGGGGCTGGATGAGCAGTTCTTC.

The J gene is TRBJ2-1, the V gene TRBV29-1, with 10 bases matching TRBD1. The CDR3 is 15 residues long. V lost 6 bases, J lost 7 bases, and 12 bases stayed unmatched. Germline V gene lookup returns CDR1 SQVTM and CDR2 ANQGSEA. The CDR3 loop is CSVSPGQGNQNEQFF. The CDR3 DNA reads TGCAGCGTCTCCCCGGGACAGGGGAATCAAAATGAGCAGTTCTTC.

V and J are TRBV10-3 and TRBJ1-2, with 9 bases that match TRBD1. Germline CDR1 ENHRY, CDR2 SYGVKD. With 4 bases clipped from V and 8 bases from J, the junction kept 5 bases outside the gene matches. This CDR3 is built from 13 residues. The CDR3 loop reads CAISGQGDFGYTF. The CDR3 nucleotides read TGTGCCATCAGTGGACAGGGGGACTTCGGCTACACCTTC.

V gene TRBV10-3 combines with J gene TRBJ2-3; D is perhaps TRBD1 (6 bases). This CDR3 is built from 13 residues. V lost 5 bases and J 0 bases, leaving 6 bases between the germline ends. The germline gives CDR1 ENHRY, CDR2 SYGVKD. The CDR3 loop reads CAISTGSTDTQYF. CDR3 bases: TGTGCCATCAGTACAGGGAGCACAGATACGCAGTATTTT.

The rearrangement uses TRBV12-5 and TRBJ1-2; 8 nucleotides match TRBD1. The CDR3 runs 17 residues. With 1 base clipped from V and 0 bases from J, the junction kept 7 bases outside the gene matches. The germline V gene has CDR1 LGHNT and CDR2 FRNRAP. The CDR3 region has the DNA TGTGCTAGTGGTTTGGCCGACAGGGGTCAAGCTAACTATGGCTACACCTTC. Its translation is CASGLADRGQANYGYTF.

J is TRBJ2-3 and V is TRBV6-4, with TRBD1 matching over 7 bases. With V trimmed by 0 bases and J by 12 bases, 6 bases remained unmatched. CDR1 MRHNA and CDR2 SNTAGT come from the germline V gene. CDR3 size: 13 residues. The DNA of the CDR3 is TGTGCCAGCAGTGACTCAAGACAGGGAGTTCAGTATTTT. Translated: CASSDSRQGVQYF.

The chain employs TRBV2 and TRBJ2-7; 7 positions match TRBD1. J lost 5 bases, V lost 4 bases, and 5 bases had no gene match. Germline values: CDR1 SNHLY, CDR2 FYNNEI. This CDR3 contains 13 residues. The CDR3 sequence is CASSVTGDDEQYF. Written as DNA, the CDR3 is TGTGCCAGCAGTGTAACAGGGGATGACGAGCAGTACTTC.